These T cell receptor beta chains were read from a single sample in a study of OX40 agonist ivuxolimab in advanced cancers. Only in-frame clones appear in the TCRdb table, and some are missing; sequencing was by immunoSEQ multiplex PCR. In the table there are under 50,000 clones, 70% to 80% of which are singletons. Sequencing used CD4+ or CD8+ T cells sorted from blood, obtained in a trial of the OX40 agonist ivuxolimab. The receptors derive from an adult with an advanced solid tumor such as melanoma, head and neck, liver or kidney cancer. CDR3s include the opening cysteine and the closing phenylalanine or tryptophan. The order of the fields is V gene, D gene, J gene, clone size, CDR3 DNA, CDR3 protein. A D gene is named only where the DNA matches it firmly. Not all rows give a size; the values are once, few, many and, for expanded clones, a class.

V: TRBV5-6; D: NA; J: TRBJ2-2; size: NA; DNA: TGTGCCAGCAGCTTGATCCAGGGCGTCGGGGAGCTGTTTTTT; CDR3: CASSLIQGVGELFF
V: TRBV28; D: NA; J: TRBJ1-1; size: NA; DNA: TGTGCCAGTTCTGGGGGAAACCCATATCTGAACACTGAAGCTTTCTTT; CDR3: CASSGGNPYLNTEAFF
V: TRBV7-2; D: TRBD1; J: TRBJ1-4; size: once; DNA: TGTGCCAGCAGCTTAGAACCGGGACAGGGGGAAAAACTGTTTTTT; CDR3: CASSLEPGQGEKLFF
V: TRBV7-2; D: TRBD2; J: TRBJ2-5; size: NA; DNA: TGTGCCAGCAGCTTAGGACTAGCGAAGGAGACCCAGTACTTC; CDR3: CASSLGLAKETQYF
V: TRBV6-6; D: TRBD2; J: TRBJ2-7; size: medium-sized; DNA: TGTGCCAGCACCTTACTACTAGCGGGAGGCGAGCAGTACTTC; CDR3: CASTLLLAGGEQYF
V: TRBV5-8; D: TRBD1; J: TRBJ1-1; size: few; DNA: TGTGCCAGCAGCTCGGGACAGCGCATGAACACTGAAGCTTTCTTT; CDR3: CASSSGQRMNTEAFF
V: TRBV5-1; D: TRBD1; J: TRBJ1-3; size: NA; DNA: TGCGCCAGCAGCACGGGGACAGGCCCCTCTGGAAACACCATATATTTT; CDR3: CASSTGTGPSGNTIYF
V: TRBV11-1; D: NA; J: TRBJ1-1; size: NA; DNA: TGTGCCAGCAGACCCTTGAACACTGAAGCTTTCTTT; CDR3: CASRPLNTEAFF
V: TRBV7-9; D: NA; J: TRBJ1-2; size: few; DNA: TGTGCCAGCAGCTTGGAGACTGTCTATGGCTACACCTTC; CDR3: CASSLETVYGYTF
V: TRBV5-1; D: NA; J: TRBJ2-7; size: NA; DNA: TGCGCCAGCAGCTTGGCAATGAGCTCCTACGAGCAGTACTTC; CDR3: CASSLAMSSYEQYF
V: TRBV29-1; D: TRBD1; J: TRBJ1-3; size: NA; DNA: TGCAGCGCCGGACAGGGGGCCGGTGGAAACACCATATATTTT; CDR3: CSAGQGAGGNTIYF
V: TRBV9; D: NA; J: TRBJ1-2; size: NA; DNA: TGTGCCAGCAGCGTAGACAGAGACTATGGCTACACCTTC; CDR3: CASSVDRDYGYTF
V: TRBV5-1; D: TRBD2; J: TRBJ2-1; size: NA; DNA: TGCGCCAGCAGCTGGGTAGCGGGATTTAGTGAGCAGTTCTTC; CDR3: CASSWVAGFSEQFF
V: TRBV4-1; D: NA; J: TRBJ1-1; size: NA; DNA: TGCGCCAGCAGCCGGACCGGACAGACTGAAGCTTTCTTT; CDR3: CASSRTGQTEAFF
V: TRBV7-7; D: TRBD2; J: TRBJ2-5; size: NA; DNA: TGTGCTAGCAGCCAAGGAGGGTCGCGGGGGGGAGAGACCCAGTACTTC; CDR3: CASSQGGSRGGETQYF
V: TRBV6-5; D: NA; J: TRBJ1-2; size: NA; DNA: TGTGCCAGCAGTTACCGCAGTCTCAGCTATGGCTACACCTTC; CDR3: CASSYRSLSYGYTF
V: TRBV2; D: TRBD1; J: TRBJ2-7; size: NA; DNA: TGTGCCAGCAGGGACAGGGTCGGCGAGCAGTACTTC; CDR3: CASRDRVGEQYF
V: TRBV13; D: TRBD1; J: TRBJ1-2; size: NA; DNA: TGTGCCAGCAGCATACAGGGGGCGCTGGACTATGGCTACACCTTC; CDR3: CASSIQGALDYGYTF
V: TRBV13; D: TRBD2; J: TRBJ2-7; size: NA; DNA: TGTGCCAGCAGCTCTAGCGGGAGGGCCATCGAGCAGTACTTC; CDR3: CASSSSGRAIEQYF
V: TRBV27; D: NA; J: TRBJ1-3; size: NA; DNA: TGTGCCAGCAGTTTATCCGGGGTACTTTCTGGAAACACCATATATTTT; CDR3: CASSLSGVLSGNTIYF
V: TRBV7-2; D: NA; J: TRBJ2-1; size: NA; DNA: TGTGCCAGCAGCTTAGCAGGGAGCAATGAGCAGTTCTTC; CDR3: CASSLAGSNEQFF
V: TRBV5-5; D: NA; J: TRBJ1-3; size: few; DNA: TGTGCCAGCAGCTTAGAGGGGGTCGGAAACACCATATATTTT; CDR3: CASSLEGVGNTIYF
V: TRBV6-6; D: NA; J: TRBJ1-1; size: NA; DNA: TGTGCCAGCAGTTATCAGGGAGGAACTGAAGCTTTCTTT; CDR3: CASSYQGGTEAFF
V: TRBV18; D: NA; J: TRBJ1-2; size: NA; DNA: TGTGCCAGCTCACCTGGCAGGGAGGCCTATGGCTACACCTTC; CDR3: CASSPGREAYGYTF
V: TRBV4-3; D: NA; J: TRBJ2-3; size: NA; DNA: TGCGCCAGCAGCCAAGACTGGACTAGCACAGATACGCAGTATTTT; CDR3: CASSQDWTSTDTQYF
V: TRBV5-5; D: TRBD2; J: TRBJ2-1; size: NA; DNA: TGTGCCAGCAGCTTGGGACTAGCGGCGTCCTACAATGAGCAGTTCTTC; CDR3: CASSLGLAASYNEQFF